The 5 T cell receptor beta chains in this list originate from one sample, sequenced in a study of T cells of healthy individuals. TCRdb re-called the 5' RACE reads with MiXCR, one entry per CDR3 protein. The sample holds fewer than 70,000 distinct CDR3 sequences, roughly 14% seen once. Every receptor here comes from a human donor in good health.

This clonotype has at least ten counts. This chain connects TRBV5-4 to TRBJ2-1; TRBD1 matches 11 bases. This CDR3 region has 15 residues. The ends lost 0 bases at V and 9 bases at J; junction bases unmatched: 5. CDR1 and CDR2 from the germline V gene are SGHNT and YYREEE (reference sequence). The CDR3 region has the DNA TGTGCCAGCAGCTTGGGGACAGGGGGCGGGGGTGAGCAGTTCTTC. Amino acids: CASSLGTGGGGEQFF.

The V and J genes are TRBV7-2 and TRBJ2-3, with D maybe TRBD2 (5 bases). The CDR3 consists of 14 residues. CDR1 and CDR2 from the germline V gene are SGHTA and FQGNSA. With 5 bases removed from V and 2 bases from J, the gap between germline ends came to 11 bases. The chain's CDR3 is CASSPGLHTDTQYF. The CDR3 bases are TGTGCCAGCAGCCCAGGACTCCACACAGATACGCAGTATTTT.

This clonotype was seen a few times. V and J are TRBV10-3 and TRBJ1-1; 8 bases are a match to TRBD1. Trimming took 4 bases from V and 4 from J; bases not matched to a gene: 5. The CDR3 length is 14 residues. The V gene's germline CDR1 is ENHRY and CDR2 SYGVKD. Here the CDR3 DNA reads TGTGCCATCAGTGGCAGGGGGCAGGGCACTGAAGCTTTCTTT. Protein product: CAISGRGQGTEAFF.

This clonotype has just a few counts. The chain combines TRBV20-1 with TRBJ2-7, with TRBD2 matching 10 bases. The CDR3 has 16 residues. CDR1 and CDR2 (germline): DFQATT, SNEGSKA (reference sequence). V shed 0 bases and J 2 bases; nucleotides not matched to a gene: 7. CDR3 residues: CSARDSQAGGPYEQYF. In DNA form, the CDR3 reads TGCAGTGCTAGAGATTCCCAAGCGGGAGGGCCCTACGAGCAGTACTTC.

This clonotype was observed a handful of times. The chain employs TRBV10-3 and TRBJ2-6, with 12 bases identical to TRBD2. With V trimmed by 6 bases and J by 2 bases, 14 bases remained unmatched. The germline V gene encodes CDR1 ENHRY and CDR2 SYGVKD. There are 20 residues in the CDR3. In DNA, the CDR3 is TGTGCCATCAGGGACACCACAAAGACTAGCGGGAGTGCTGGGGCCAACGTCCTGACTTTC. It codes for CAIRDTTKTSGSAGANVLTF.